The entry below gives a single T cell receptor (beta chain) sequence along with its context. Its antigen is as yet unknown. The record originates from a study of vaccination effects on CD4 cells after COVID-19. Study at large: Both late and early after vaccination, three convalescent patients were sampled.

The CDR3 runs 15 residues. The germline gives CDR1 LNHDA, CDR2 SQIVND (reference sequence). The junction had 9 bases not matched to a gene; V was cut back by 3 bases and J by 7 bases. This table comes from immunoSEQ multiplex PCR, and its TCRdb copy is limited to in-frame clones, with some not included. In the table there are 11,000 to 15,000 clones, nearly 80% of which are singletons. Study-level results: Late post-vaccination samples showed marked contraction of infection- and vaccine-induced clones.

The ViraFEST assay expanded antigen-specific CD4+ T cells with viral peptide pools before sequencing. Upon completion of under eleven days in culture, CD4+ T cells were isolated. The person's infection with SARS-CoV-2, confirmed by PCR, took place between March and December 2020. Participants got two doses of BNT162b2 or mRNA-1273 vaccine. Sequenced here: CD4+ T cells from PBMCs cultured with HCoV-NL63 spike peptides, sampled after COVID-19 vaccination. The sequence was collected from a human donor who had a prior SARS-CoV-2 infection. The V call is TRBV19, the J call TRBJ2-7, with 10 positions matching TRBD1. The CDR3 region has the DNA TGTGCCAGTAGTATGGGGAGACAGGGGGCTGGGGAGCAGTACTTC. Translation: CASSMGRQGAGEQYF.